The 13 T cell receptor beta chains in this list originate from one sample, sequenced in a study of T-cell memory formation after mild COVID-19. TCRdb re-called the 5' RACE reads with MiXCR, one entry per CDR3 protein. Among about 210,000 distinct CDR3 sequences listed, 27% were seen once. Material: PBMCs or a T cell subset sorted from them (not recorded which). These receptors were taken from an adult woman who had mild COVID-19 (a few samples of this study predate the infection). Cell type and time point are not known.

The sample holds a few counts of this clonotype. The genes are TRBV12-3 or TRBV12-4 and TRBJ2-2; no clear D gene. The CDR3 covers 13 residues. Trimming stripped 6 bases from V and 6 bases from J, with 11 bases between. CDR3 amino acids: CASSPYSPGELFF. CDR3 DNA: TGTGCCAGCAGCCCATACAGCCCCGGGGAGCTGTTTTTT.

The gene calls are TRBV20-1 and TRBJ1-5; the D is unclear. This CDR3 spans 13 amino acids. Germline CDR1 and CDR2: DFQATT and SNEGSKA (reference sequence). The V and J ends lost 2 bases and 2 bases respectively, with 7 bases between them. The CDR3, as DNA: TGCAGTGCTAGATCAGGTGGCAATCAGCCCCAGCATTTT. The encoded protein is CSARSGGNQPQHF.

The CDR3 here is CASGRARSNEQFF. For the CDR3, the DNA is TGTGCCAGCGGGAGGGCGCGATCCAATGAGCAGTTCTTC. The rearrangement uses TRBV5-6 and TRBJ2-1; 7 positions match TRBD2. CDR1 SGHDT and CDR2 YYEEEE come from the germline V gene. Losses at the gene ends were 7 bases for V and 6 bases for J; bases not matched to a gene: 7. The CDR3 sequence is 13 residues long.

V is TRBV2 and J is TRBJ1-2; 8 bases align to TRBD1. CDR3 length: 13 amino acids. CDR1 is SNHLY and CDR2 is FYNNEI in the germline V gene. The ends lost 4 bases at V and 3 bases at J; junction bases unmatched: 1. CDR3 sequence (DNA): TGTGCCAGCAGTGCGACAGGGGACTATGGCTACACCTTC. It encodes CASSATGDYGYTF.

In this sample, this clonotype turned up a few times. The CDR3, as DNA: TGTGCCAGCAGCTTACAGACTCTAGCGGGGGGCCCCAATGAGCAGTTCTTC. Amino acids: CASSLQTLAGGPNEQFF. This chain connects TRBV7-3 to TRBJ2-1; 11 bases agree with TRBD2. Germline V lookup: CDR1 SGHTA, CDR2 FQGTGA. V shed 2 bases and J 6 bases; nucleotides not matched to a gene: 9. There are 17 residues in the CDR3.

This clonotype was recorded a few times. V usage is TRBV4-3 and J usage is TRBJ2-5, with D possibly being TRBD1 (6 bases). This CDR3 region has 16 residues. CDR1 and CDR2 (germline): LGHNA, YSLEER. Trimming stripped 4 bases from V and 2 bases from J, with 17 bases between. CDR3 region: CASSRSPRQGQETQYF. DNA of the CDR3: TGCGCCAGCAGCCGATCCCCTAGGCAGGGGCAAGAGACCCAGTACTTC.

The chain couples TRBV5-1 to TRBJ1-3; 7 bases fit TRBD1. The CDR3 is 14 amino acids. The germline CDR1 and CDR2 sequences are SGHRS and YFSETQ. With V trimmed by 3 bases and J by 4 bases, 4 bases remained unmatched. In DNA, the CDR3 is TGCGCCAGCAGCTCTACAGGGGTCGGAAACACCATATATTTT. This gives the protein CASSSTGVGNTIYF.

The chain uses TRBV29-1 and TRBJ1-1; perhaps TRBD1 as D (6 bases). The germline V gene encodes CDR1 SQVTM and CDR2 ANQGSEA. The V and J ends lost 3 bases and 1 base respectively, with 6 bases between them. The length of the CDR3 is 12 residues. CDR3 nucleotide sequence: TGCAGCGTTGAGGGGGCGAACACTGAAGCTTTCTTT. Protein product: CSVEGANTEAFF.

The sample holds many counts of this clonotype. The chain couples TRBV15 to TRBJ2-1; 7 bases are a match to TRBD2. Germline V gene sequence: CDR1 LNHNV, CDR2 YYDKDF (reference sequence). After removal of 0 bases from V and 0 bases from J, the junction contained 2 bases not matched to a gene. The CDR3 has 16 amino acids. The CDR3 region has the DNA TGTGCCACCAGCAGAGAATCGGGGGGCTCCTACAATGAGCAGTTCTTC. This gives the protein CATSRESGGSYNEQFF.

CDR3 sequence (DNA): TGTGCCAGCAGCTCTCTAGCGGGAACGATCGGGGAGCTGTTTTTT. It yields the protein CASSSLAGTIGELFF. The chain has TRBV7-2 and TRBJ2-2; 9 bases agree with TRBD2. Germline CDR1 SGHTA, CDR2 FQGNSA. CDR3 size: 15 residues. V lost 4 bases to trimming and J lost 7 bases; unmatched junction nucleotides: 7. Full variable domain (outside the CDR3, taken from reference TRBV7-2 and TRBJ2-2): GAGVSQSPSNKVTEKGKDVELRCDPISGHTALYWYRQSLGQGLEFLIYFQGNSAPDKSGLPSDRFSAERTGGSVSTLTIQRTQQEDSAVYLCASSSLAGTIGELFFGEGSRLTVL.

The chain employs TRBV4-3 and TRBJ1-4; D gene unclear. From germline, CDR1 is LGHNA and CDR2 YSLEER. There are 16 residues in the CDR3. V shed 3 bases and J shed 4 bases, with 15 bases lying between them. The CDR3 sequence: CASSQGNSWGNEKLFF. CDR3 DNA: TGCGCCAGCAGCCAGGGAAACAGTTGGGGTAATGAAAAACTGTTTTTT.

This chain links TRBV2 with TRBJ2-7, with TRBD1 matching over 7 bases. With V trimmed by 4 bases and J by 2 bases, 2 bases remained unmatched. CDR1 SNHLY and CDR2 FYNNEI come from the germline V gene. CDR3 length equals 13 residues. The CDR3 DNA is TGTGCCAGCAGTGCGGGACAGACCTACGAGCAGTACTTC. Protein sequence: CASSAGQTYEQYF. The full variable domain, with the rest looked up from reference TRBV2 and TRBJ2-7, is EPEVTQTPSHQVTQMGQEVILRCVPISNHLYFYWYRQILGQKVEFLVSFYNNEISEKSEIFDDQFSVERPDGSNFTLKIRSTKLEDSAMYFCASSAGQTYEQYFGPGTRLTVT.

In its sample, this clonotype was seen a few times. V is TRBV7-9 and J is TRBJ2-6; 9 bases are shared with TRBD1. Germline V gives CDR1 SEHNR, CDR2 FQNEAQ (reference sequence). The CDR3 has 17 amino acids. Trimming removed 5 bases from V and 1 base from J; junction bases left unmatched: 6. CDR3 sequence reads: CASSRDRVRSGANVLTF. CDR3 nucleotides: TGTGCCAGCAGCCGGGACAGGGTGCGGTCTGGGGCCAACGTCCTGACTTTC.